Here is one T cell receptor beta chain with its context. This CDR3 is 13 amino acids long. Germline lookup yields CDR1 SEHNR and CDR2 FQNEAQ (reference sequence). The germline V and J ends were trimmed by 1 base and 12 bases, with 16 bases remaining between them. In the authors' methods: Estimated nucleated cell counts came from reference gene primer amplification. Clones were read by immunoSEQ multiplex PCR, and TCRdb kept only the in-frame ones, dropping some. The DNA was the basis for D and trimming; V, J and clone size are from that table. The data contain about 170,000 clones, roughly nine tenths of them singletons. This sample is part of a study of blood T cell repertoires in COVID-19. Study as a whole: COVID-19 samples from acute and convalescent phases originated in the United States, Italy and Spain. PBMCs, B-cell-depleted T cells, or T cells were the source of the cDNA or gDNA that made up the material.

Seattle-derived patients entered the study during active infection and were followed longitudinally. The receptor was isolated from a woman aged 55-70 years with COVID-19, enrolled during active disease. The rearrangement links TRBV7-9 to TRBJ2-7; D is undetermined. The sequenced material came from peripheral blood. The CDR3 region is CASSLGLLYGWYF. The CDR3 coding sequence is TGTGCCAGCAGCTTAGGCCTCCTCTACGGGTGGTACTTC.